This T cell receptor (beta chain) was documented in a study of blood T cell repertoires in COVID-19. For the study at large: PBMCs, B-cell-depleted T cells, or T cells provided the cDNA or gDNA that made up the material.

In the original processing: For nucleated cells, counts were estimated from reference gene primer amplification. Data came from immunoSEQ multiplex PCR; TCRdb stores just in-frame clones and leaves some out. V and J calls and clone size are as listed in that table; D and trimming were resolved from the DNA. This sample has over 100,000 clones, with around 90% found just once. The V gene's germline CDR1 is LNHDA and CDR2 SQIVND (reference sequence). Trimming cost V 1 base and J 1 base, with 11 bases left between them. The CDR3 consists of 15 residues. The receptor's source is a human donor in a cohort sampled during active COVID-19. The gene calls are TRBV19 and TRBJ2-7; the D gene is possibly TRBD2 (5 bases). Sequenced: peripheral blood. CDR3 coding DNA: TGTGCCAGTAGTATAGGCGGACTGAATTCCTACGAGCAGTACTTC. Its protein product is CASSIGGLNSYEQYF.